This T cell receptor (beta chain) was identified during a study of blood T cell repertoires in COVID-19. Study as a whole: Sites across the United States, Italy and Spain contributed samples from acute and convalescent COVID-19. In each case, the material was cDNA or gDNA derived from T cells, B-cell-depleted T cells, or PBMCs.

In the source study's methods: Nucleated cell number was recorded as an estimate derived from reference gene primer amplification. Some clones are missing from TCRdb's copy, which holds only in-frame ones; the method was immunoSEQ multiplex PCR. That table is the source of V, J and clone size, and D and trimming were worked out from the DNA. Among 250,000 or so clones listed, nearly 90% were seen once. Germline V gene sequence: CDR1 LNHDA, CDR2 SQIVND (reference sequence). The CDR3 totals 14 residues. V lost 3 bases, J lost 1 base, and 9 bases lay in between. This clone was seen a single time. The chain uses TRBV19 and TRBJ1-1; D gene unclear. Sequenced: peripheral blood. This receptor was obtained from a woman aged 30 to 39 with acute or convalescent COVID-19. The CDR3 loop is CASSIGRSNTEAFF. In nucleotides, the CDR3 is TGTGCCAGTAGTATTGGCAGATCGAACACTGAAGCTTTCTTT.